This T cell receptor beta chain was identified during a study of blood T cells in healthy people across ages. CDR3 length: 14 amino acids. Trimming left V 6 bases short and J 15 bases short, with 24 bases between. The germline gives CDR1 MDHEN, CDR2 SYDVKM. It was with a sample-barcoded 5' primer and a J-beta primer mix that a second PCR of about 6 to 11 cycles was run. Each CDR3 protein gets one entry after TCRdb re-called the 5' RACE reads with MiXCR. Of about a million distinct CDR3 sequences in the sample, roughly 51% are singletons; the top ten hold over 20%. Sequencing used blood. J is TRBJ2-4 and V is TRBV28, with D perhaps matching TRBD2 (6 bases). This receptor was obtained from a woman aged 60 to 75 in good health. CDR3: CASSSLAESYERYF. For the CDR3, the DNA is TGTGCCAGCAGCTCCTTAGCGGAGAGCTACGAGCGGTACTTC.